Following are 12 T cell receptor beta chains from one sample sequenced in a study of a mutant IDH1 vaccine in newly diagnosed glioma. The time point denotes: week 35, safety follow-up. It was 300 ug of mutant IDH1 20-mer peptide that made up each vaccine dose, given with topical imiquimod. TCRdb's copy holds only in-frame clones and misses some; the assay was immunoSEQ multiplex PCR. The sample includes approximately 50,000 clones, about 90% seen only once; the top ten take 1.6%. Their specific antigens are unknown. The source was PBMCs, collected from a glioma patient whose treatment included an IDH1 peptide vaccine. These receptors originate from a man in his forties with glioma.

The chain links TRBV5-1 to TRBJ1-1; D is undetermined. This CDR3 has 13 amino acids. Trimming left V 7 bases short and J 5 bases short, with 15 bases between. In germline, CDR1 is SGHRS, CDR2 YFSETQ. For the CDR3, the DNA is TGCGCCAGCGGCCCCATATTGTGGACTGAAGCTTTCTTT. This sequence encodes CASGPILWTEAFF.

The rearrangement joins TRBV5-1 to TRBJ2-7; 7 nucleotides line up with TRBD2. The CDR3 is made up of 17 amino acids. Germline CDR1 is SGHRS and CDR2 is YFSETQ. V shed 2 bases, J shed 0 bases, and the junction held 11 bases outside the gene matches. The CDR3 DNA sequence: TGCGCCAGCAGCTTAGGGTTTACCGGGAGGAGCTCCTACGAGCAGTACTTC. Protein sequence: CASSLGFTGRSSYEQYF.

The chain has TRBV19 and TRBJ1-1; D gene unclear. Deletions cut 3 bases from V and 5 bases from J, with 10 bases between. Germline CDR1 LNHDA, CDR2 SQIVND (reference sequence). CDR3 size: 13 residues. The CDR3, as DNA: TGTGCCAGTAGTATGGGTGAGAGGACTGAAGCTTTCTTT. This sequence encodes CASSMGERTEAFF.

This clone has a single count. The rearrangement uses TRBV5-1 and TRBJ2-7, with TRBD1 matching over 7 bases. This CDR3 contains 15 residues. Per the germline V gene, CDR1 is SGHRS and CDR2 is YFSETQ. V lost 6 bases, J lost 0 bases, and 9 bases stayed unmatched. The CDR3 nucleotides read TGCGCCAGCAACCCAACGGGACAGATCTCCTACGAGCAGTACTTC. Amino acids: CASNPTGQISYEQYF.

The chain employs TRBV18 and TRBJ1-1; the D gene is possibly TRBD1 (5 bases). Germline V lookup: CDR1 KGHSH, CDR2 LQKENI. The CDR3 spans 15 residues. V was trimmed by 0 bases and J by 4 bases, leaving 12 bases between them. The CDR3 DNA reads TGTGCCAGCTCACCACCGGCAGGGATTGGCACTGAAGCTTTCTTT. This gives the protein CASSPPAGIGTEAFF.

This clone was counted a single time. The genes are TRBV5-1 and TRBJ2-5, with 11 bases lining up with TRBD1. CDR1 and CDR2 (germline): SGHRS, YFSETQ. The CDR3 has 14 residues. V shed 6 bases, J shed 4 bases, and the junction held 5 bases outside the gene matches. The CDR3: CASTAGTGGETQYF. CDR3 sequence (DNA): TGCGCCAGCACCGCCGGGACAGGGGGAGAGACCCAGTACTTC.

The V and J genes are TRBV2 and TRBJ2-2; 7 bases map to TRBD1. Germline CDR1 and CDR2: SNHLY and FYNNEI. Trimming removed 7 bases from V and 1 base from J; junction bases left unmatched: 9. The CDR3 length is 16 residues. The CDR3 coding sequence is TGTGCCAGCAAGGATAAGACAGGGAAGAACACCGGGGAGCTGTTTTTT. Its protein product is CASKDKTGKNTGELFF.

The chain joins TRBV9 to TRBJ2-7; D is possibly TRBD2 (5 bases). Germline assignment: CDR1 SGDLS and CDR2 YYNGEE. The CDR3 has 15 amino acids. Between the trimmed V and J ends, which lost 0 bases and 3 bases, there was a span of 13 bases. CDR3 loop: CASSVGSSGNYEQYF. CDR3 nucleotides: TGTGCCAGCAGCGTAGGATCCAGCGGCAACTACGAGCAGTACTTC.

The chain recombines TRBV4-1 with TRBJ2-5, with 9 bases lining up with TRBD2. The CDR3 totals 15 residues. CDR1 and CDR2 from the germline V gene are MGHRA and YSYEKL. V lost 5 bases and J lost 4; bases outside the gene matches: 8. CDR3: CASSFSGSPGETQYF. CDR3 bases: TGCGCCAGCAGCTTTAGCGGGAGTCCCGGAGAGACCCAGTACTTC.

CDR3 in DNA: TGCGCCAGCTCGACTAGCGGGGACCGCTTCACCGGGGAGCTGTTTTTT. It encodes CASSTSGDRFTGELFF. V gene TRBV5-1 combines with J gene TRBJ2-2; TRBD2 matches at 11 bases. V shed 7 bases, J shed 4 bases, and the junction held 9 bases outside the gene matches. This CDR3 region has 16 residues. Germline CDR1 and CDR2: SGHRS and YFSETQ.

J is TRBJ2-5 and V is TRBV5-1; 15 bases line up with TRBD2. V lost 4 bases and J lost 2; bases outside the gene matches: 6. The CDR3 spans 17 residues. Germline CDR1 and CDR2: SGHRS and YFSETQ. CDR3 in amino acids: CASSRDGLAGGQETQYF. The CDR3, as DNA: TGCGCCAGCAGCCGGGACGGACTAGCGGGAGGGCAAGAGACCCAGTACTTC.

Here the CDR3 reads CASSDEETSGVGEQFF. CDR3 coding DNA: TGTGCCAGCAGTGATGAGGAGACTAGCGGGGTCGGTGAGCAGTTCTTC. The chain links TRBV6-1 to TRBJ2-1; 11 nucleotides align to TRBD2. The germline V gene encodes CDR1 MNHNS and CDR2 SASEGT. The V and J ends lost 3 bases and 9 bases, in that order; junction bases with no gene match: 10. This CDR3 contains 16 residues.